This T cell receptor beta chain was found in a study of follicular helper T cells after annual influenza vaccination. Study in general: Blood was drawn on days 0, 7 and 28 after vaccination.

Study-wide points: Day 7 ICOS+CD38+ clones were most often found later in ICOS-CD38- cTfh cells.

This sample's time point: 2015-2016 season, pre-vaccination. Excluded were substance abuse, HIV/AIDS, active cancer, immunomodulatory drugs and active illness. Survey level resolution was used for TCRB sequencing. Method: immunoSEQ multiplex PCR; TCRdb's copy keeps in-frame clones and lacks some. The sample lists roughly 15,000 clones; about four fifths were seen once. With regard to this clone: No antigen is known for it.

The source material was CXCR5- memory CD4+ T cells sorted from blood, sampled on the day of influenza vaccination. The clonotype originates from an adult who received the influenza vaccine.

CDR3 sequence reads: CASELGTDTQYF. The CDR3 bases are TGTGCCAGCGAACTTGGCACAGATACGCAGTATTTT. The V call is TRBV18, the J call TRBJ2-3; D remains unclear. The CDR3 covers 12 residues. The V and J ends lost 8 bases and 1 base respectively, with 7 bases between them. CDR1 and CDR2 (germline): KGHSH, LQKENI.